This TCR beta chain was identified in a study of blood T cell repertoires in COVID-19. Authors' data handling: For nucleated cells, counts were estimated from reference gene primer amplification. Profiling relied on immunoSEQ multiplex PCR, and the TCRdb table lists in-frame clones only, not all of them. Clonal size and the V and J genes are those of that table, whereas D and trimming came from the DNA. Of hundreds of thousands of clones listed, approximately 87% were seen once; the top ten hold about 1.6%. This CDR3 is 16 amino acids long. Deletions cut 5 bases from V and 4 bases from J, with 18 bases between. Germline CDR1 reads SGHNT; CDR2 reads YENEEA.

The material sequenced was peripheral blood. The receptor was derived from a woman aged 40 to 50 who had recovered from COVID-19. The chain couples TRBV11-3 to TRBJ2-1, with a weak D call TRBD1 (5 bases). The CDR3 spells CASSAGLWGQYNEQFF. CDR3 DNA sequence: TGTGCCAGCAGCGCCGGATTGTGGGGCCAATACAATGAGCAGTTCTTC.